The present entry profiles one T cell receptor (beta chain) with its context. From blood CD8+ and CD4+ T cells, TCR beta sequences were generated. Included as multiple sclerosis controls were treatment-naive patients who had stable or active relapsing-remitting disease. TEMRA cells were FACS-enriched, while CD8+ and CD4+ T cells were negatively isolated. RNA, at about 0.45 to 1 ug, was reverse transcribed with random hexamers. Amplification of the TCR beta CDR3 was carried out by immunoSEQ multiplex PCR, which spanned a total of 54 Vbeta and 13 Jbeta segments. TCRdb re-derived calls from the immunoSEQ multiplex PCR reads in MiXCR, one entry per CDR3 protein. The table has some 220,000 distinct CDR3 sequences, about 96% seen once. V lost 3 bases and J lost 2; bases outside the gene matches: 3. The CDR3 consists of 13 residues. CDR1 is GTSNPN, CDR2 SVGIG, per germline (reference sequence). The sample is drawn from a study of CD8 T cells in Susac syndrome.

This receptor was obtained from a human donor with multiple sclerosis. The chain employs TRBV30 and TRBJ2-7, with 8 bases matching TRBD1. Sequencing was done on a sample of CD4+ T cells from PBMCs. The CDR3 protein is CAWRKTGAYEQYF. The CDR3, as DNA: TGTGCCTGGAGAAAGACAGGGGCCTACGAGCAGTACTTC.